Below are 9 T cell receptor beta chains sequenced from a single sample in a study of cytomegalovirus exposure and HLA in healthy donors. The method was immunoSEQ multiplex PCR; TCRdb's version includes in-frame clones alone and lacks a portion of them. The top ten clones hold approximately 1.3% of a sample with fewer than 85,000 clones, approximately 96% of them seen once. The specimen sequenced was PBMCs. These TCRs come from a woman younger than 35 in good health and CMV-seronegative.

The CDR3 region is CASSLQLVSSGRHNEQFF. In DNA, the CDR3 is TGTGCCAGCAGCTTACAACTCGTTTCTAGCGGGAGGCACAATGAGCAGTTCTTC. The J gene is TRBJ2-1, the V gene TRBV7-6; 11 bases match TRBD2. The CDR3 sequence is 18 residues long. The J segment lost 5 bases and the V segment lost 2 bases, leaving 11 bases of the junction unmatched. Germline V gives CDR1 SGHVS, CDR2 FNYEAQ.

The V gene is TRBV6-5, the J gene TRBJ1-3; a possible D gene is TRBD1 (6 bases). CDR1 MNHEY and CDR2 SVGAGI come from the germline V gene. CDR3 length: 14 amino acids. Deletions cut 3 bases from V and 4 bases from J, with 10 bases between. CDR3 region: CASSYGTLGNTIYF. In DNA, the CDR3 is TGTGCCAGCAGTTATGGGACACTAGGAAACACCATATATTTT.

The chain employs TRBV7-2 and TRBJ2-1; 8 bases align to TRBD1. Germline CDR1 reads SGHTA; CDR2 reads FQGNSA. The V and J ends lost 1 base and 8 bases, in that order; junction bases with no gene match: 7. The length of the CDR3 is 15 residues. Here the CDR3 DNA reads TGTGCCAGCAGCTTAGTAACGGGACAGGCCCATGAGCAGTTCTTC. It translates to CASSLVTGQAHEQFF.

The rearrangement links TRBV9 to TRBJ2-7, with D possibly matching TRBD2 (5 bases). The V end was cut by 3 bases, the J end by 2 bases, with 12 bases between. This CDR3 is built from 14 residues. Germline V gene lookup returns CDR1 SGDLS and CDR2 YYNGEE. The CDR3 nucleotides read TGTGCCAGCAGCGCGGATGGACTGACCTACGAGCAGTACTTC. Translating it yields CASSADGLTYEQYF.

V is TRBV5-4 and J is TRBJ2-7; TRBD2 agrees at 14 bases. CDR1 is SGHNT and CDR2 is YYREEE in the germline V gene (reference sequence). V was clipped by 3 bases and J by 3 bases; unmatched bases: 5. The CDR3 contains 16 residues. CDR3 loop: CASSWGGTSGSYEQYF. The CDR3 nucleotides read TGTGCCAGCAGCTGGGGAGGGACTAGCGGGAGCTACGAGCAGTACTTC. Variable domain in full (rest from reference TRBV5-4 and TRBJ2-7): ETGVTQSPTHLIKTRGQQVTLRCSSQSGHNTVSWYQQALGQGPQFIFQYYREEENGRGNFPPRFSGLQFPNYSSELNVNALELDDSALYLCASSWGGTSGSYEQYFGPGTRLTVT.

The rearrangement links TRBV5-1 to TRBJ2-3; D is ambiguous. With 3 bases removed from V and 3 bases from J, the gap between germline ends came to 11 bases. The CDR3 extends over 14 amino acids. The germline V gene encodes CDR1 SGHRS and CDR2 YFSETQ. The CDR3 loop is CASSSRVSTDTQYF. The CDR3 bases are TGCGCCAGCAGCTCGCGCGTTAGTACAGATACGCAGTATTTT.

The J gene is TRBJ2-7, the V gene TRBV6-4, with 7 bases fitting TRBD2. From germline, CDR1 is MRHNA and CDR2 SNTAGT. The CDR3 is made up of 16 amino acids. The trim removed 4 bases at V and 2 bases at J, leaving 11 bases unmatched. This CDR3 reads CASSVFKREGAYEQYF. The CDR3 DNA follows: TGTGCCAGCAGTGTTTTCAAGCGGGAAGGGGCCTACGAGCAGTACTTC.

The chain uses TRBV10-2 and TRBJ2-3; TRBD2 might be the D (6 bases). This CDR3 comprises 16 residues. Germline V lookup: CDR1 WSHSY, CDR2 SAAADI. V lost 8 bases and J lost 6, with 24 bases in between. In DNA, the CDR3 is TGCGCCAGCGGAAAATTAGGAGGGCGGGTGGGCGATACGCAGTATTTT. As protein: CASGKLGGRVGDTQYF.

The gene calls are TRBV28 and TRBJ2-7, with TRBD1 identical over 8 bases. V lost 3 bases and J lost 1; bases outside the gene matches: 5. Germline loops: CDR1 MDHEN, CDR2 SYDVKM. The CDR3 has 15 amino acids. The CDR3 DNA reads TGTGCCAGCAGTTTTCCCCGACAGGGGTCCTACGAGCAGTACTTC. It specifies CASSFPRQGSYEQYF.